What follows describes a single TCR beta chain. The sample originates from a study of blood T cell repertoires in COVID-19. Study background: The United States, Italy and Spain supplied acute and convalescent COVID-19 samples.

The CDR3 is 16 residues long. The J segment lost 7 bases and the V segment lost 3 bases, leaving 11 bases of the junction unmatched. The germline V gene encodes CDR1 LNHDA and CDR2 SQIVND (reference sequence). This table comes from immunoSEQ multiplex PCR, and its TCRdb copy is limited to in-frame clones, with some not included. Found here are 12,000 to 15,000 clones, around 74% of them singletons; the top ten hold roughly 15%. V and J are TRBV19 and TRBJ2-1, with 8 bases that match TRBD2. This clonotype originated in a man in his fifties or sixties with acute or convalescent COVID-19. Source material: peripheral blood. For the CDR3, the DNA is TGTGCCAGTAGTATCCCCCGGGGGGGGACGTGGAATGAGCAGTTCTTC. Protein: CASSIPRGGTWNEQFF.